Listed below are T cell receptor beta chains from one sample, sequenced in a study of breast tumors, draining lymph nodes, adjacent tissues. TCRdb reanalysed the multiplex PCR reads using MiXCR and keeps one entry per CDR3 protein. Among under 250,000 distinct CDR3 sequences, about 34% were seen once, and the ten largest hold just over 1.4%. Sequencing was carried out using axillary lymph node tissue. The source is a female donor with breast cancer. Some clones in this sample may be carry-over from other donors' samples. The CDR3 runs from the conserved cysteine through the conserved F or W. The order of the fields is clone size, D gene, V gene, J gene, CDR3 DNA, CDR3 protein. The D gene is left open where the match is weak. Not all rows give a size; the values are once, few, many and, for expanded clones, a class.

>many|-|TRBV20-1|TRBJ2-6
TGCAGTGCTTCCTTAGACGTCCTGACTTTC
CSASLDVLTF
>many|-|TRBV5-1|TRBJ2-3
TGCGCCAGCAGCTTGGCCGTTGAAACAGATACGCAGTATTTT
CASSLAVETDTQYF
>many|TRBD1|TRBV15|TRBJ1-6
TGTGCCACCAGCACTCAGACAGGGGGGCCATCGCCCCTCCACTTT
CATSTQTGGPSPLHF
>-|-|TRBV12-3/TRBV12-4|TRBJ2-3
TGTGCCAGCAGTTGCTTCGGCAGGAGCACAGATACGCAGTATTTT
CASSCFGRSTDTQYF
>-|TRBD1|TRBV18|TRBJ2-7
TGTGCCAGCTCACGAGGACAGGGATCCGGCTCCTACGAGCAGTACTTC
CASSRGQGSGSYEQYF
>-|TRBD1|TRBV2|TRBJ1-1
TGTGCCATTTATCCGGGACAGGGGTTCGGCATGAACACTGGAGCTTTCTTT
CAIYPGQGFGMNTGAFF
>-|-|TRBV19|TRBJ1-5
TGTGCCAGTAGTATAAGGGGGAACGGTCAGCCCCAGCAATTT
CASSIRGNGQPQQF
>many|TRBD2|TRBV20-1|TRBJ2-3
TGCAGTGCTAGGGGGACTAGCGGGAGATCAGATACGCAGTATTTT
CSARGTSGRSDTQYF
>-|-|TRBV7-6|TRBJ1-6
TGTGCCAGCAGCTTAGGACGAGTAGATTCACCCCTCCACTTT
CASSLGRVDSPLHF
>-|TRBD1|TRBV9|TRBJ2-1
TGTGCCAGCAGCCACACAGGGGCAAGGAATGAGCAGTTCTTC
CASSHTGARNEQFF
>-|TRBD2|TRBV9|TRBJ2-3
TGTGCCAGCAGCGTAAGCGGGAGAGATACGCAGTATTTT
CASSVSGRDTQYF
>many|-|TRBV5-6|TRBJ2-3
TGTGCCAGCAGCGTTCCGGGAAGGGGGGCGGCGCAGTATTTT
CASSVPGRGAAQYF
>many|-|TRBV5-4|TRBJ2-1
TGTGCCAGCAGCTTTGGTCGCATTGAGGGTGGCTATGAGCAGTTCTTC
CASSFGRIEGGYEQFF
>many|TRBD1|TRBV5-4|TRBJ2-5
TGTGCCAGCAGCAGAACAGGGGTTGAAGAGACCCAGTACTTC
CASSRTGVEETQYF
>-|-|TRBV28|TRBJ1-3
TGTGCCAGCAGCCCCACAGGGAAATATGGAAACACCATATATTTT
CASSPTGKYGNTIYF
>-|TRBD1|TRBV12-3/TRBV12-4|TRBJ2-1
TGTGCCAACAATCTCCTCCTGGGGACAGGGTTTTATGAGCAGTTCTTC
CANNLLLGTGFYEQFF